This TCR beta chain was identified during a study of blood T cell repertoires in COVID-19. Patients from Seattle were sampled longitudinally, starting during active infection. Per the original methods: It was from reference gene primer amplification that nucleated cell counts were estimated. Assay used: immunoSEQ multiplex PCR; TCRdb lists only in-frame clones, some missing. V, J and clone size derive from that table, while D and trimming were established from the DNA sequence. The sample carries over 55,000 clones, approximately 80% recorded once. After removal of 7 bases from V and 4 bases from J, the junction contained 9 bases not matched to a gene. Germline V gene lookup returns CDR1 ENHRY and CDR2 SYGVKD. This CDR3 has 16 amino acids.

This TCR was sampled from a man over 45 with COVID-19, enrolled during active disease. This rearrangement joins TRBV10-3 to TRBJ2-1; the match to TRBD2 covers 11 bases. Sequencing used peripheral blood. Written as DNA, the CDR3 is TGTGCCATCACGTCGACTAGCGGGACAACTTACAATGAGCAGTTCTTC. This encodes CAITSTSGTTYNEQFF.